This T cell receptor beta chain was sequenced during a study of blood T cell repertoires in COVID-19. Study context: Whether acute or convalescent, the COVID-19 samples came from the United States, Italy and Spain. T cells, B-cell-depleted T cells, or PBMCs supplied cDNA or gDNA.

Germline V gives CDR1 SGHTA, CDR2 FQGNSA. CDR3 length equals 15 residues. The junction had 4 bases not matched to a gene; V was cut back by 1 base and J by 5 bases. In the authors' methods: Nucleated cell number was recorded as an estimate derived from reference gene primer amplification. Only in-frame clones appear in the TCRdb table, and some are missing; sequencing was by immunoSEQ multiplex PCR. V, J and clone size reflect that table, while D and trimming were determined from the DNA. The repertoire holds 180,000 or so clones, with roughly 88% as singletons. Sequenced material: peripheral blood. The genes are TRBV7-2 and TRBJ1-5; 8 bases are a match to TRBD1. This clonotype was sampled from a woman in her 30s with acute or convalescent COVID-19. CDR3 residues: CASSLVATGDQPQHF. As DNA, the CDR3 is TGTGCCAGCAGCTTAGTTGCGACAGGGGATCAGCCCCAGCATTTT.